This entry lists 9 T cell receptor beta chains sequenced from one sample in a study of neoadjuvant anti-PD-1 for oral cavity cancer. Clones were read by immunoSEQ multiplex PCR, and TCRdb kept only the in-frame ones, dropping some. The sample yields about 14,000 clones, approximately 67% seen once. Time point described: after neoadjuvant nivolumab, at surgical resection. Sequencing was performed on PBMCs, taken after nivolumab (anti-PD-1) treatment. The receptors were sampled from a person aged 35-79 years with oral cavity squamous cell carcinoma.

The CDR3 here is CSGRLLNTEAFF. CDR3 DNA: TGCAGCGGGAGGCTTTTGAACACTGAAGCTTTCTTT. J is TRBJ1-1 and V is TRBV29-1; D ambiguous. The V gene lost 7 bases and the J gene lost 0 bases, with 9 bases spanning the gap. The germline V gene has CDR1 SQVTM and CDR2 ANQGSEA. There are 12 residues in the CDR3. Together with reference TRBV29-1 and TRBJ1-1, the CDR3 gives the full variable domain: SAVISQKPSRDICQRGTSLTIQCQVDSQVTMMFWYRQQPGQSLTLIATANQGSEATYESGFVIDKFPISRPNLTFSTLTVSNMSPEDSSIYLCSGRLLNTEAFFGQGTRLTVV.

J is TRBJ1-3 and V is TRBV6-1, with D maybe TRBD1 (6 bases). Trimming took 2 bases from V and 1 from J, leaving 12 bases between them. The CDR3 is 16 amino acids. CDR1 and CDR2 from the germline V gene are MNHNS and SASEGT. CDR3 nucleotides: TGTGCCAGCAGTGAAAGGGGGGGTGCATCTGGAAACACCATATATTTT. Protein product: CASSERGGASGNTIYF.

This clone showed up just once. The chain combines TRBV5-4 with TRBJ2-3; 7 bases are a match to TRBD2. CDR1 SGHNT and CDR2 YYREEE come from the germline V gene (reference sequence). Germline trimming cut 6 bases from V and 4 bases from J; bases unmatched to any gene: 11. CDR3 length: 15 amino acids. The CDR3 loop reads CASTTASGTADTQYF. The DNA for the CDR3 is TGTGCCAGCACCACAGCGAGCGGGACTGCAGATACGCAGTATTTT. Filled out from reference TRBV5-4 and TRBJ2-3, the complete variable domain reads ETGVTQSPTHLIKTRGQQVTLRCSSQSGHNTVSWYQQALGQGPQFIFQYYREEENGRGNFPPRFSGLQFPNYSSELNVNALELDDSALYLCASTTASGTADTQYFGPGTRLTVL.

The rearrangement links TRBV2 to TRBJ2-3; D is unclear. The CDR3 runs to 14 residues. Germline loops: CDR1 SNHLY, CDR2 FYNNEI. V was shortened by 2 bases and J by 5 bases, with 11 bases between the two germline ends. CDR3 bases: TGTGCCAGCAGTGAACGCTGGAAGGGAGATACGCAGTATTTT. It yields the protein CASSERWKGDTQYF.

The chain employs TRBV2 and TRBJ1-3, with D possibly TRBD1 on 5 matching bases. Trimming left V 11 bases short and J 0 bases short, with 11 bases between. The CDR3 is 13 residues long. In germline, CDR1 is SNHLY, CDR2 FYNNEI. DNA of the CDR3: TGTGCCGGGGCCCCTCCCTCTGGAAACACCATATATTTT. Translation gives CAGAPPSGNTIYF.

In its sample, this clone was seen once. The V call is TRBV20-1, the J call TRBJ1-5; no clear D. V was cut by 3 bases and J by 12 bases, with 12 bases left in between. The germline gives CDR1 DFQATT, CDR2 SNEGSKA (reference sequence). This CDR3 has 11 amino acids. The CDR3 sequence is CSASEMFYQHF. The CDR3 bases are TGCAGTGCTAGTGAAATGTTCTACCAGCATTTT.

V is TRBV11-1 and J is TRBJ2-1; the match to TRBD2 covers 9 bases. Germline V gene data show CDR1 as SGHAT and CDR2 as FQDESV (reference sequence). V lost 0 bases and J lost 10; bases outside the gene matches: 10. CDR3 length: 16 residues. The CDR3 DNA is TGTGCCAGCAGCTTAGCGGGGGTAGCGGGGGCTTTAGAGCAGTTCTTC. It translates to CASSLAGVAGALEQFF.

This chain uses TRBV12-1 with TRBJ2-3; TRBD2 was called by the table and not checked on the DNA. TRBV12-1 counts as a pseudogene. This CDR3 is 13 amino acids long. The CDR3 DNA reads TGTGCCAGCAGCTTTCGGGGGGAGGGGGCGCAGTATTTT. This codes for CASSFRGEGAQYF.

A few counts support this clone. The chain has TRBV21-1 and TRBJ2-7; whether TRBD2, the table's D call, matches the DNA was not checked. TRBV21-1 is a listed pseudogene. CDR3 length: 12 amino acids. CDR3 loop: CASSQRPGEQYF. The CDR3 bases are TGTGCCAGCAGCCAAAGGCCGGGCGAGCAGTACTTC.